This TCR beta chain came from a study of PD-1 blockade in classical Hodgkin lymphoma. Looking at the study overall: Every 2 weeks, patients got 3 mg/kg intravenous nivolumab.

The germline V gene has CDR1 SGHRS and CDR2 YFSETQ. The V gene lost 5 bases and the J gene lost 7 bases, with 19 bases spanning the gap. The CDR3 extends over 15 amino acids. Note on this clone: Its specificity is unknown.

Study-wide points: No one has yet defined what causes the repertoire differences, which may be disease activity or prior therapy. After ASCT, patients who started nivolumab under 1 year later were excluded.

Sequencing was performed with immunoSEQ multiplex PCR; in TCRdb, only in-frame clones are kept and a portion is missing. The sample lists approximately 38,000 clones; about three quarters were seen once. Time point here: cycle 4 day 1 (C4D1), after less than 7 weeks of nivolumab. Relapses following autologous stem cell transplantation were seen in all patients, with brentuximab vedotin exposure varying. Under best response, outcomes were complete response, partial response or progressive disease. V gene TRBV5-1 combines with J gene TRBJ2-1, with D maybe TRBD2 (6 bases). The source of this sequence is a human donor with classical Hodgkin lymphoma. The sequencing used peripheral blood mononuclear cells (PBMCs), collected before the fourth cycle of nivolumab. CDR3 bases: TGCGCCAGCAGAGCCGCGGAGGGTGGGTGGAATGAGCAGTTCTTC. Its protein product is CASRAAEGGWNEQFF.